This TCR beta chain was recorded in a study of blood T cell repertoires in COVID-19. Study as a whole: Sites across the United States, Italy and Spain contributed samples from acute and convalescent COVID-19. PBMCs, B-cell-depleted T cells, or T cells provided the cDNA or gDNA that made up the material.

Authors' analysis steps: Researchers report that nucleated cell counts were estimated from reference gene primer amplification. Using immunoSEQ multiplex PCR, the repertoire was profiled, and TCRdb retains in-frame clones only, with some absent. That table is the source of V, J and clone size, and D and trimming were worked out from the DNA. Here the sample spans roughly 200,000 clones, 84% being singletons. The CDR3 sequence is 12 residues long. Trimming pared 2 bases from V and 4 bases from J, leaving 9 bases between. Per the germline V gene, CDR1 is SQVTM and CDR2 is ANQGSEA. The sample was peripheral blood. The TCR originated in a woman in her 70s with active or convalescent COVID-19. The V and J genes are TRBV29-1 and TRBJ2-7; TRBD1 is a possible D gene (6 bases). CDR3 nucleotides: TGCAGCGTTGAACTACAGGGATACGAGCAGTACTTC. This translates into CSVELQGYEQYF.